This T cell receptor (beta chain) emerged from a study of blood T cell repertoires in COVID-19. This clone appeared a few times. In germline, CDR1 is MDHEN, CDR2 SYDVKM. The CDR3 is 12 amino acids. V was trimmed by 3 bases and J by 8 bases, leaving 11 bases between them. In the original workflow: Amplification from reference gene primers served as the basis for estimated nucleated cell counts. Clones were sequenced by immunoSEQ multiplex PCR, and TCRdb holds only the in-frame ones, with some missing. For V, J and clone size, that table is used; D and trimming come from the DNA. The sample shows more than 85,000 clones, about four fifths of them seen only once.

The sample consisted of peripheral blood. The clonotype was recovered from a woman in her sixties with acute or convalescent COVID-19. The rearrangement uses TRBV28 and TRBJ2-7, with D maybe TRBD2 (5 bases). CDR3 loop: CASSFGVGQQYF. The CDR3 DNA reads TGTGCCAGCAGTTTCGGGGTAGGTCAGCAGTACTTC.